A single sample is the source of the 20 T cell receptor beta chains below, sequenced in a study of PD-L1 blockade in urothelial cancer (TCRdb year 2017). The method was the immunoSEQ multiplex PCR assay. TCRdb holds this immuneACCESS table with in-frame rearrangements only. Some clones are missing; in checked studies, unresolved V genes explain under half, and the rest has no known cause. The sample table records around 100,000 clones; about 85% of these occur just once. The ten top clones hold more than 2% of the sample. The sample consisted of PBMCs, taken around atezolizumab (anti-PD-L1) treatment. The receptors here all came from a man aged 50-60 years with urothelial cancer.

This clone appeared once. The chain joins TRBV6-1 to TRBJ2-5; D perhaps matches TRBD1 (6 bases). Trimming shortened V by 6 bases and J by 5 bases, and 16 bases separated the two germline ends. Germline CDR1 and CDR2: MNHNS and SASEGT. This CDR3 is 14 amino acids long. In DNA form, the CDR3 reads TGTGCCAGCAGCCGATCAGGGGCCCCCGAGACCCAGTACTTC. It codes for CASSRSGAPETQYF.

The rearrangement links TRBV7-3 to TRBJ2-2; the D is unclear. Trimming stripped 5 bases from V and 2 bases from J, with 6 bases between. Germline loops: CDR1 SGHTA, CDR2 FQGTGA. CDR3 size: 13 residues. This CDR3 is CASSATNTGELFF. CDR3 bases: TGTGCCAGCAGCGCAACAAACACCGGGGAGCTGTTTTTT.

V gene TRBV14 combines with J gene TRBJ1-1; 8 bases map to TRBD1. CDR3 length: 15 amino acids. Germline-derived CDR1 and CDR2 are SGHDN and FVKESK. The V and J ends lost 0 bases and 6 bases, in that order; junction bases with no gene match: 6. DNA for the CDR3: TGTGCCAGCAGCCAAGATAGGACAGGGCGGGCTGAAGCTTTCTTT. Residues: CASSQDRTGRAEAFF.

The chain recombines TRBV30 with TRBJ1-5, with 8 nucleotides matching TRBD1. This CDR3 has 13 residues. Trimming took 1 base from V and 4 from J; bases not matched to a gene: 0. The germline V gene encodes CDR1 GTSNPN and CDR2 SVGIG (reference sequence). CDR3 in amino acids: CAWSGQGNQPQHF. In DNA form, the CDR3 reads TGTGCCTGGAGTGGACAGGGGAATCAGCCCCAGCATTTT.

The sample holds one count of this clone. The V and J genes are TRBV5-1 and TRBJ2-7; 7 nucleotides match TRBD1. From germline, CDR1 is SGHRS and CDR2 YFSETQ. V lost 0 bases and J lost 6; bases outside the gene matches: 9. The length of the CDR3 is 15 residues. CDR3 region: CASSLDRGTHREQYF. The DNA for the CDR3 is TGCGCCAGCAGCTTGGACAGGGGAACTCACCGCGAGCAGTACTTC.

CDR3 amino acids: CASSLRFAGGSATYNEQFF. DNA of the CDR3: TGCGCCAGCAGCCTCCGATTCGCGGGGGGGAGCGCGACCTACAATGAGCAGTTCTTC. The chain combines TRBV4-1 with TRBJ2-1, with 9 bases that match TRBD2. Losses at the gene ends were 4 bases for V and 2 bases for J; bases not matched to a gene: 15. The CDR3 is 19 amino acids. The germline V gene encodes CDR1 MGHRA and CDR2 YSYEKL.

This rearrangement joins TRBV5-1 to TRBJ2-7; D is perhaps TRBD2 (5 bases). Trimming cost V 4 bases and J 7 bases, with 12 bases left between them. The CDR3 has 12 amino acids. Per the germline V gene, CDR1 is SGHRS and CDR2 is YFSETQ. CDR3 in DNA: TGCGCCAGCAGCCCCGGGGTGGGAGAGCAGTACTTC. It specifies CASSPGVGEQYF.

CDR3 nucleotides: TGCGCCAGCAGCCAAGGAGCGGGGGGGTCTCACTACGAGCAGTACTTC. Protein product: CASSQGAGGSHYEQYF. This chain connects TRBV4-1 to TRBJ2-7; 10 bases map to TRBD2. There are 16 residues in the CDR3. Germline CDR1 reads MGHRA; CDR2 reads YSYEKL. The trim removed 1 base at V and 3 bases at J, leaving 6 bases unmatched.

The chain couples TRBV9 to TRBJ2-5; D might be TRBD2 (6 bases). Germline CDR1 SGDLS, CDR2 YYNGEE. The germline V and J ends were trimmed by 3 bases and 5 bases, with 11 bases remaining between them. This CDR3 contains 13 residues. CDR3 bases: TGTGCCAGCAGCGGGGGAGGAGGGGAGACCCAGTACTTC. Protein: CASSGGGGETQYF. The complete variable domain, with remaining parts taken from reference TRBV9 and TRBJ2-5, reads DSGVTQTPKHLITATGQRVTLRCSPRSGDLSVYWYQQSLDQGLQFLIQYYNGEERAKGNILERFSAQQFPDLHSELNLSSLELGDSALYFCASSGGGGETQYFGPGTRLLVL.

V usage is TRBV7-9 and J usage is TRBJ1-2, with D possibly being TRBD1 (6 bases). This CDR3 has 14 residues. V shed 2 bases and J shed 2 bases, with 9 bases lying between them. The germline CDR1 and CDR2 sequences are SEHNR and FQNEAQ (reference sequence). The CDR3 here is CASSLQGLNYGYTF. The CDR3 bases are TGTGCCAGCAGCTTACAGGGGCTAAACTATGGCTACACCTTC.

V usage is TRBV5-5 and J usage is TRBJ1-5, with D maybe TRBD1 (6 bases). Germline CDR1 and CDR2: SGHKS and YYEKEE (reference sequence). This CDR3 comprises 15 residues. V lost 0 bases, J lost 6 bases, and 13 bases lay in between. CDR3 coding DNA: TGTGCCAGCAGCTTGGCCGCAGGGGAAAGTCAGCCCCAGCATTTT. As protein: CASSLAAGESQPQHF.

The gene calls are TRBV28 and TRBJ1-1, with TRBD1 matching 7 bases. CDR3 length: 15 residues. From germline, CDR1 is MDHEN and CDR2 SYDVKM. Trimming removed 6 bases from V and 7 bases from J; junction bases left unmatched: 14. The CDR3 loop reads CASRYLQGRGGEAFF. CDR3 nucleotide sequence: TGTGCCAGCAGGTACTTACAGGGGCGGGGAGGTGAAGCTTTCTTT.

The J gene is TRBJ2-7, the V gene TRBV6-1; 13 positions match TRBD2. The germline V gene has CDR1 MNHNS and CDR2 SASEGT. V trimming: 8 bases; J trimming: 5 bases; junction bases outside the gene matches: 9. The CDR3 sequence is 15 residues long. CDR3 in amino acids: CASELAGGLGHEQYF. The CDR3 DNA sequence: TGTGCCAGCGAACTAGCGGGAGGGTTGGGTCACGAGCAGTACTTC.

The CDR3 DNA reads TGTGCCAGCAGCCGGAAGGGAGTACAGACCCAGTACTTC. The encoded protein is CASSRKGVQTQYF. The rearrangement links TRBV5-4 to TRBJ2-5; D might be TRBD2 (5 bases). The CDR3 spans 13 residues. V lost 4 bases to trimming and J lost 6 bases, with 13 bases between them. Germline lookup yields CDR1 SGHNT and CDR2 YYREEE (reference sequence).

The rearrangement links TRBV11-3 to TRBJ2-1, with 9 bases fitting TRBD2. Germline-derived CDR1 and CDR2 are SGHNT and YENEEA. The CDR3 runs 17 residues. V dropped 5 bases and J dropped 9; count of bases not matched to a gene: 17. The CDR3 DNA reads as TGTGCCAGCAGCCGTAGTAAAGGGCGGGAGGGCGTAGGTGAGCAGTTCTTC. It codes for CASSRSKGREGVGEQFF.

The CDR3 here is CASTTTGTETQYF. CDR3 sequence (DNA): TGCGCCAGCACCACGACAGGGACAGAGACCCAGTACTTC. The V gene is TRBV5-1, the J gene TRBJ2-5; 7 nucleotides match TRBD1. Germline V gene data show CDR1 as SGHRS and CDR2 as YFSETQ. The CDR3 runs 13 residues. Trimming removed 6 bases from V and 4 bases from J; junction bases left unmatched: 6. The full variable domain, in which reference TRBV5-1 and TRBJ2-5 provide the parts outside the CDR3, is KAGVTQTPRYLIKTRGQQVTLSCSPISGHRSVSWYQQTPGQGLQFLFEYFSETQRNKGNFPGRFSGRQFSNSRSEMNVSTLELGDSALYLCASTTTGTETQYFGPGTRLLVL.

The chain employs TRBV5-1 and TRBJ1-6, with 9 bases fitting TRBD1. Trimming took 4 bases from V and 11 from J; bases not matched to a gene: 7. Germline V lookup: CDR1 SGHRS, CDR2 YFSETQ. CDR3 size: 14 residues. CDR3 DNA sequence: TGCGCCAGCAGCGGACAGGGGTTGATAGCACCCCTCCACTTT. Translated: CASSGQGLIAPLHF.

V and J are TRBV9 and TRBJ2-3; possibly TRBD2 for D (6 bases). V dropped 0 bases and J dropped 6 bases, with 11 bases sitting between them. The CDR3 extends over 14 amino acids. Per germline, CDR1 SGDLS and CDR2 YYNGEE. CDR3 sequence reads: CASSVDTEGDTQYF. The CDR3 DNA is TGTGCCAGCAGCGTAGATACGGAGGGTGATACGCAGTATTTT.

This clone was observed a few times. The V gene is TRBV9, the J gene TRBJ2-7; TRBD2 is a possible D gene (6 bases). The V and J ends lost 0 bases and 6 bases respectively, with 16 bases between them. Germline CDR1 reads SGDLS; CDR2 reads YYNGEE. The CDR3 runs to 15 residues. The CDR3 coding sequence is TGTGCCAGCAGCGTAGACGGGAGTGACAGTATCGAGCAGTACTTC. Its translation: CASSVDGSDSIEQYF.

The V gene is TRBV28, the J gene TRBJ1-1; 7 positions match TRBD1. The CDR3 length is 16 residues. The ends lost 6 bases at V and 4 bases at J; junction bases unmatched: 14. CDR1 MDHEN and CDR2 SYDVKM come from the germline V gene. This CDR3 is CASSLPPGRGSTEAFF. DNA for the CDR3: TGTGCCAGCAGCCTCCCTCCGGGCAGGGGGTCCACTGAAGCTTTCTTT.